Listed here are 5 T cell receptor beta chains from one sample, sequenced in a study of CD8 T cells in ankylosing spondylitis. Study observations and caveats: Apparently characteristic of ankylosing spondylitis blood was a TCR beta motif (about eight highly homologous variants).

TCRdb reprocessed the 5' RACE reads via MiXCR and lists one record per CDR3 protein. Of more than 600,000 distinct CDR3 sequences in the sample, around 19% are singletons; the top ten hold about a fifth. These receptors have no identified antigens. Material: blood, either unsorted or a sorted T cell fraction (not recorded which). These receptors originate from a male donor with ankylosing spondylitis.

The chain is built from TRBV20-1 and TRBJ2-7; TRBD1 matches 9 bases. V shed 6 bases, J shed 0 bases, and the junction held 6 bases outside the gene matches. The CDR3 loop spans 14 amino acids. Germline V CDR1 and CDR2: DFQATT, SNEGSKA (reference sequence). CDR3 sequence (DNA): TGCAGTGCCTCGGACAGGGGCCTCTCCTACGAGCAGTACTTC. It encodes CSASDRGLSYEQYF.

The chain uses TRBV20-1 and TRBJ2-1; D remains ambiguous. Looked up from germline, CDR1 is DFQATT and CDR2 is SNEGSKA (reference sequence). The CDR3 loop spans 14 amino acids. V lost 2 bases and J lost 0, with 8 bases in between. The CDR3 here is CSARPPVSYNEQFF. The CDR3 bases are TGCAGTGCTAGACCTCCGGTCTCCTACAATGAGCAGTTCTTC.

CDR3 nucleotide sequence: TGTGCCAGCACCCTTCGAAATACGCAGTATTTT. This codes for CASTLRNTQYF. The chain recombines TRBV12-3 or TRBV12-4 with TRBJ2-3; the D is unclear. V shed 7 bases and J shed 7 bases, with 9 bases lying between them. CDR3 length equals 11 residues.

This clonotype has just a few counts. V and J are TRBV12-3 or TRBV12-4 and TRBJ1-4, with TRBD1 as a possible D gene (5 bases). V dropped 3 bases and J dropped 3 bases, with 14 bases sitting between them. CDR3 size: 16 residues. CDR3 residues: CASSFGRAWANEKLFF. For the CDR3, the DNA is TGTGCCAGCAGTTTCGGCAGGGCTTGGGCTAATGAAAAACTGTTTTTT.

The V gene is TRBV25-1, the J gene TRBJ1-2, with D possibly being TRBD1 (6 bases). The CDR3 runs 14 residues. Germline V gene data show CDR1 as MGHDK and CDR2 as SYGVNS. The V end lost 4 bases, the J end lost 8 bases, and 17 bases lay between the germline ends. The CDR3 is CASSAIKPGEGYTF. Written as DNA, the CDR3 is TGTGCCAGCAGTGCGATTAAACCAGGGGAAGGCTACACCTTC.